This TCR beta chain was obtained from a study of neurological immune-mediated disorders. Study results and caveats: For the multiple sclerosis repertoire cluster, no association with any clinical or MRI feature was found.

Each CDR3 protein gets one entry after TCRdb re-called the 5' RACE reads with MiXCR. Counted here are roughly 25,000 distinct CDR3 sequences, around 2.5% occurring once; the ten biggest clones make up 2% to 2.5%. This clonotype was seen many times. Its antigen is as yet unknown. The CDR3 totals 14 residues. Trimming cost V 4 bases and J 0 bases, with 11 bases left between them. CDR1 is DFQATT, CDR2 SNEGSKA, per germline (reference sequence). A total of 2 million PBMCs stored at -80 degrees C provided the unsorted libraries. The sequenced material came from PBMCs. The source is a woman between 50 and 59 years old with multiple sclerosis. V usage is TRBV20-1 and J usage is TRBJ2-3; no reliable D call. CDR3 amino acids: CSATLATSTDTQYF. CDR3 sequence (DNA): TGCAGTGCTACTCTCGCGACCAGCACAGATACGCAGTATTTT.